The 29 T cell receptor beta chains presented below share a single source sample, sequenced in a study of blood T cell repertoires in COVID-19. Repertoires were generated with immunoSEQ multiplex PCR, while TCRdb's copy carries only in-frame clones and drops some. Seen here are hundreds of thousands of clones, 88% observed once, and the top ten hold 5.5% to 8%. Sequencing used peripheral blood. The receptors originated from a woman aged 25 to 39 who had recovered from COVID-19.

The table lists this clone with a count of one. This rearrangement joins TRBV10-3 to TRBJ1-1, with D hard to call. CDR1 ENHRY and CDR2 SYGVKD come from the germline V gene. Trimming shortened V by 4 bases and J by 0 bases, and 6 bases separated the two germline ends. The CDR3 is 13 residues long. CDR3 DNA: TGTGCCATCAGTGCGGGGATGAACACTGAAGCTTTCTTT. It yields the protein CAISAGMNTEAFF.

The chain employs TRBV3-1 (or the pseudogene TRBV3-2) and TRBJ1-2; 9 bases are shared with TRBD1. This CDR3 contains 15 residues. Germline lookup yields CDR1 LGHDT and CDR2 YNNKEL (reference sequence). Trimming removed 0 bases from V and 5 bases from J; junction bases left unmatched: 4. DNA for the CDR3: TGTGCCAGCAGCCAAGATGGGACAGGGTTGTATGGCTACACCTTC. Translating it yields CASSQDGTGLYGYTF.

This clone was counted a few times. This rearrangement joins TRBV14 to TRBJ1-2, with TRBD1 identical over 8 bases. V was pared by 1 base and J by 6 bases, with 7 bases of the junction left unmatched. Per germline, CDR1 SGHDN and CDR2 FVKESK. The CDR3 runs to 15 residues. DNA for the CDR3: TGTGCCAGCAGCCAAGTGCGGGCAGGGGGCGATGGCTACACCTTC. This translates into CASSQVRAGGDGYTF.

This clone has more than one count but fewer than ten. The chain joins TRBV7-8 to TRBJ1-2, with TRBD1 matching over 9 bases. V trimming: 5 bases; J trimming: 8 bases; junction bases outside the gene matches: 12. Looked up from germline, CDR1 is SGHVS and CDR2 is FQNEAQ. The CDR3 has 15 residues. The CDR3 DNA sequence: TGTGCCAGCAGCCCCGCCTCTGGGACAGGGAACGGCTACACCTTC. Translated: CASSPASGTGNGYTF.

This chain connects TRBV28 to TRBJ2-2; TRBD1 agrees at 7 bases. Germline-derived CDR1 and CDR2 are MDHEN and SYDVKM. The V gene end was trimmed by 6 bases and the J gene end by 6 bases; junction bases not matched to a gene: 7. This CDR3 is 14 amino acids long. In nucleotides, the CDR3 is TGTGCCAGCAGAACGACAGGGATCGCCGGGGAGCTGTTTTTT. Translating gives CASRTTGIAGELFF.

The CDR3 here is CASAKPNTEAFF. Here the CDR3 DNA reads TGTGCTAGTGCAAAGCCAAACACTGAAGCTTTCTTT. V and J are TRBV12-5 and TRBJ1-1; D is uncertain. There are 12 residues in the CDR3. The V gene's germline CDR1 is LGHNT and CDR2 FRNRAP. V dropped 7 bases and J dropped 2 bases, with 8 bases sitting between them.

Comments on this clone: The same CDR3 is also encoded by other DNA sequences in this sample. The chain's CDR3 is CASSESSSYEQYF. CDR3 DNA: TGTGCCAGCAGTGAGTCCAGCTCCTACGAGCAGTACTTC. V and J are TRBV6-1 and TRBJ2-7; D call uncertain. The CDR3 has 13 residues. Germline CDR1 is MNHNS and CDR2 is SASEGT. Deletions cut 3 bases from V and 0 bases from J, with 6 bases between.

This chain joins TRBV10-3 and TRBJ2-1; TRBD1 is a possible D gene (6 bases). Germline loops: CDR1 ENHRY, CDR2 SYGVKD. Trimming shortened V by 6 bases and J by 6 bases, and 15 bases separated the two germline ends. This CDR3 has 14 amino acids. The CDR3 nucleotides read TGTGCCATCAGGACCCGGGACATTTCCAATGAGCAGTTCTTC. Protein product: CAIRTRDISNEQFF.

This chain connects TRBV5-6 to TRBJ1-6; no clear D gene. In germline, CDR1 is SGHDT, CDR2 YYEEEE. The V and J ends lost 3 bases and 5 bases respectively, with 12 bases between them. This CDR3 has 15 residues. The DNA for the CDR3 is TGTGCCAGCAGCTCAGGTACCACACATAATTCACCCCTCCACTTT. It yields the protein CASSSGTTHNSPLHF.

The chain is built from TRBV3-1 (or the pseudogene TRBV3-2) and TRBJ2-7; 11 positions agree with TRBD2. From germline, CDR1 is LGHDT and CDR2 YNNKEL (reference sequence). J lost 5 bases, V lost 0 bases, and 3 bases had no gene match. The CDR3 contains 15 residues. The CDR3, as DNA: TGTGCCAGCAGCCAAGAACTAGCGGGGGCCCACGAGCAGTACTTC. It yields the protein CASSQELAGAHEQYF.

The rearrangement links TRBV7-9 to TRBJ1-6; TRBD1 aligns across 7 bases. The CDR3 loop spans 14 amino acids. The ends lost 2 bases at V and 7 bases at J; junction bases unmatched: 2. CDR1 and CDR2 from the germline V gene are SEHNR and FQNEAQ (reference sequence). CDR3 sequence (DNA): TGTGCCAGCAGCTTAATAGGGGGCAATTCACCCCTCCACTTT. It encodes CASSLIGGNSPLHF.

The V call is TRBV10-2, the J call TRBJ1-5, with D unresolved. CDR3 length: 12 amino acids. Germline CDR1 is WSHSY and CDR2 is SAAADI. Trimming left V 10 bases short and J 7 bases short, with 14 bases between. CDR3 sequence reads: CANSPPGQPQHF. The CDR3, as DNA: TGCGCCAACTCCCCCCCGGGGCAGCCCCAGCATTTT.

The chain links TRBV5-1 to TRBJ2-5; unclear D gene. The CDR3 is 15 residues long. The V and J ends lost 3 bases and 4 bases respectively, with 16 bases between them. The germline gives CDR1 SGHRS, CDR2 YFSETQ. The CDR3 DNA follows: TGCGCCAGCAGCTGGAACTACTTACCCTCAGAGACCCAGTACTTC. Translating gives CASSWNYLPSETQYF.

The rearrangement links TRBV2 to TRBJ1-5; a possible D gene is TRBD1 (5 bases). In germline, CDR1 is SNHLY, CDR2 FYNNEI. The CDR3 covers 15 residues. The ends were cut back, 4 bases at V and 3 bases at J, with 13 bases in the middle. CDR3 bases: TGTGCCAGCAGTGGGCAGGGCACGTACAATCAGCCCCAGCATTTT. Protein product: CASSGQGTYNQPQHF.

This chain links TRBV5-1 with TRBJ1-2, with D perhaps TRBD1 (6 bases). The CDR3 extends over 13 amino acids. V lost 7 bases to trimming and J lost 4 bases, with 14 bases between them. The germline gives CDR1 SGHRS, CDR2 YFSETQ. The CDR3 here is CASAEQGSYGYTF. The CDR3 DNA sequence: TGCGCCAGCGCAGAACAGGGTAGCTATGGCTACACCTTC.

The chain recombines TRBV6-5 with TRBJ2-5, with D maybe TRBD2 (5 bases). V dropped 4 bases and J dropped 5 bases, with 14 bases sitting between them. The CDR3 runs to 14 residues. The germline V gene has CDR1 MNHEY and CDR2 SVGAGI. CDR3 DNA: TGTGCCAGCAGTTGGCCGGACTTGCCGGAGACCCAGTACTTC. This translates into CASSWPDLPETQYF.

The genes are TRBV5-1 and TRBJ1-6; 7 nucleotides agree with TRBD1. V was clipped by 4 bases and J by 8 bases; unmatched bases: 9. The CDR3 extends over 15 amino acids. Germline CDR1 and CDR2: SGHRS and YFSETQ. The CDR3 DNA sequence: TGCGCCAGCAGCCCGGGACAGCTTACTTATTCACCCCTCCACTTT. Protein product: CASSPGQLTYSPLHF.

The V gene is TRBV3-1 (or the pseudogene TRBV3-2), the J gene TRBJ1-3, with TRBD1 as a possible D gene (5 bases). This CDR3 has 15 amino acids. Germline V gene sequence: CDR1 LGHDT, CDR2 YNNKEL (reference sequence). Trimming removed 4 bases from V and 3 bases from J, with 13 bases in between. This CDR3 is CASSLRQPSGNTIYF. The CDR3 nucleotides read TGTGCCAGCAGCCTAAGACAGCCCAGTGGAAACACCATATATTTT.

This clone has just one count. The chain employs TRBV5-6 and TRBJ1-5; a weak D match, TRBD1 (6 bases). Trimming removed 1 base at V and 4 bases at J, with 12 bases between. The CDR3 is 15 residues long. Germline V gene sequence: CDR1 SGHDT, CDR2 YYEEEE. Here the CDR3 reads CASSLTGGLNQPQHF. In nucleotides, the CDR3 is TGTGCCAGCAGCTTGACGGGGGGGCTGAATCAGCCCCAGCATTTT. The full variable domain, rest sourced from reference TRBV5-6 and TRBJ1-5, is DAGVTQSPTHLIKTRGQQVTLRCSPKSGHDTVSWYQQALGQGPQFIFQYYEEEERQRGNFPDRFSGHQFPNYSSELNVNALLLGDSALYLCASSLTGGLNQPQHFGDGTRLSIL.

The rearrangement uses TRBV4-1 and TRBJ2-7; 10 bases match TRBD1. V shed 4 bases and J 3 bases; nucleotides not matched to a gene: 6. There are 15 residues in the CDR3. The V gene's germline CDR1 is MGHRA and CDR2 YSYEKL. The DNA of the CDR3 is TGCGCCAGCAGCCTATACGGACAGGGGGGCTACGAGCAGTACTTC. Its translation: CASSLYGQGGYEQYF.

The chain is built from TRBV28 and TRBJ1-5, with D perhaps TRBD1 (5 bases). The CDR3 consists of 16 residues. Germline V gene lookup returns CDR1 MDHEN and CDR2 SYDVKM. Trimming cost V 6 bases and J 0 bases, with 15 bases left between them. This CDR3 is CASSVDRYYSNQPQHF. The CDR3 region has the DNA TGTGCCAGCAGCGTCGACAGATACTATAGCAATCAGCCCCAGCATTTT. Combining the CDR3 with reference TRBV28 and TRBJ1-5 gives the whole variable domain DVKVTQSSRYLVKRTGEKVFLECVQDMDHENMFWYRQDPGLGLRLIYFSYDVKMKEKGDIPEGYSVSREKKERFSLILESASTNQTSMYLCASSVDRYYSNQPQHFGDGTRLSIL.

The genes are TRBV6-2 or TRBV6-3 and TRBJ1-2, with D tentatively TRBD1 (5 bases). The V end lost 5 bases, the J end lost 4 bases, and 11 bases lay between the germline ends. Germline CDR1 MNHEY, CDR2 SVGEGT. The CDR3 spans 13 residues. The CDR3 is CASSKQEFYGYTF. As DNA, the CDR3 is TGTGCCAGCAGTAAACAGGAATTCTATGGCTACACCTTC.

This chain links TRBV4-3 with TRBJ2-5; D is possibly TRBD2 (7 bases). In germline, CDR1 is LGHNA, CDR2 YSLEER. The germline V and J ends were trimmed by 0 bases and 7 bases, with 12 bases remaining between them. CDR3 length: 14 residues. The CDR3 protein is CASSQESGGGTQYF. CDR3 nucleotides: TGCGCCAGCAGCCAAGAATCGGGGGGCGGGACCCAGTACTTC.

This CDR3 is CASSASTGGNNEQFF. CDR3 DNA: TGTGCCAGCAGCGCTTCGACGGGAGGAAACAATGAGCAGTTCTTC. The chain uses TRBV9 and TRBJ2-1; 7 nucleotides align to TRBD2. CDR1 and CDR2 from the germline V gene are SGDLS and YYNGEE. The CDR3 consists of 15 residues. V shed 3 bases, J shed 5 bases, and the junction held 8 bases outside the gene matches.

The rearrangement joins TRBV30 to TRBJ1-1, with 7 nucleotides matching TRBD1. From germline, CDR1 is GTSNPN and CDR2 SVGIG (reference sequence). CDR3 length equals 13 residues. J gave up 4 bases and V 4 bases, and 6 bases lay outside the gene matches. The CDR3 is CAWTTGWGTEAFF. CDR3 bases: TGTGCCTGGACGACAGGGTGGGGCACTGAAGCTTTCTTT.

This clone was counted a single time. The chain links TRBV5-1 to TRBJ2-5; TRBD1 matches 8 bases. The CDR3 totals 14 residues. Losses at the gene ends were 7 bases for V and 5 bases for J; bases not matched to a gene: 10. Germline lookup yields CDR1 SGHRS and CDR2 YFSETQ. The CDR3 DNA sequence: TGCGCCAGCCGTGGACAGGGCGAAATGGAGACCCAGTACTTC. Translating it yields CASRGQGEMETQYF.

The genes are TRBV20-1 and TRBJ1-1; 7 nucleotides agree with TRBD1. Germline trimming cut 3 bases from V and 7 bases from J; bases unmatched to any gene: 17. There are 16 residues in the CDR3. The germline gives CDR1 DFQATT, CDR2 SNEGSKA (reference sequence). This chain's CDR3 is CSASPNRGTVAYEAFF. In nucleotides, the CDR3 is TGCAGTGCTAGTCCCAACCGGGGGACAGTAGCTTATGAAGCTTTCTTT.

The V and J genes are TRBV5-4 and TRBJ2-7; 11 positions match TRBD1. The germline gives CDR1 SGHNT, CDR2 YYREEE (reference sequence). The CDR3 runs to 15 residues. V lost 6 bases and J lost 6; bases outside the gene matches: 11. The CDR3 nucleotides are TGTGCCAGCACTCCAATGCCTGGGACAGGGGGCGAGCAGTACTTC. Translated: CASTPMPGTGGEQYF.

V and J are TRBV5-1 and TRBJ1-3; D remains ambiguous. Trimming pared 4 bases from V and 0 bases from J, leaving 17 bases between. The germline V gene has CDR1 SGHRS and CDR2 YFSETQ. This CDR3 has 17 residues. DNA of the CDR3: TGCGCCAGCAGCCCAATCGCGGGTCCCGCCTCTGGAAACACCATATATTTT. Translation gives CASSPIAGPASGNTIYF.